A selection of T cell receptor beta chains follows, all from one sample in a study of CD8+ T cells in alopecia areata. Sequencing used immunoSEQ multiplex PCR; TCRdb keeps in-frame clones, though not all of them. The sample has roughly 100,000 clones, less than 70% seen once. The sequenced sample was CD4+ T cells sorted from blood. These TCRs come from a human donor in good health. The CDR3 runs from the conserved cysteine through the conserved F or W. A D gene is named only where the DNA matches it firmly. Size tells how often a clone was seen (once, few, many) or the class of an expanded clone, and some rows leave it out.

V	D	J	size	DNA	CDR3
TRBV7-2	TRBD1	TRBJ2-7	.	TGTGCCAGCAGCTTAATGCAGGGGGCGCGGCACGAGCAGTACTTC	CASSLMQGARHEQYF
TRBV5-1	.	TRBJ1-2	.	TGCGCCAGCAGCCTCGACACCTGGGGCTACACCTTC	CASSLDTWGYTF
TRBV29-1	.	TRBJ2-1	.	TGCAGCGTCTTTCGCAGGGCCAACAATGAGCAGTTCTTC	CSVFRRANNEQFF
TRBV6-5	.	TRBJ2-5	.	TGTGCCAGCAGTTACCGCAGTGACTTTGGGGAGACCCAGTACTTC	CASSYRSDFGETQYF
TRBV29-1	TRBD2	TRBJ2-1	.	TGCAGCGTTCCGAGCGGGGGGGGCTCCTACAATGAGCAGTTCTTC	CSVPSGGGSYNEQFF
TRBV5-4	TRBD1	TRBJ1-2	.	TGTGCCAGCAGCGCGGGACAGGGGGCGAGGGGCTACACCTTC	CASSAGQGARGYTF
TRBV15	.	TRBJ1-1	few	TGTGCCACCAGCAGGAGATTTGGGGGGAACACTGAAGCTTTCTTT	CATSRRFGGNTEAFF
TRBV29-1	.	TRBJ1-1	once	TGCAGCGTTGAAAGGCCGATGAACACTGAAGCTTTCTTT	CSVERPMNTEAFF
TRBV25-1	.	TRBJ1-5	.	TGTGCCAGCAGTGAATTGATGGATTCCAATCAGCCCCAGCATTTT	CASSELMDSNQPQHF
TRBV29-1	TRBD1	TRBJ1-1	few	TGCAGCACTCGGACAGGGCGATCCATGAACACTGAAGCTTTCTTT	CSTRTGRSMNTEAFF
TRBV2	.	TRBJ1-2	.	TGTGCCAGCAGTGAATCGGGCTATGGCTACACCTTC	CASSESGYGYTF
TRBV5-1	.	TRBJ2-5	.	TGCGCCAGCAGCCCAACCTCATCACGGGCGGGAGAGACCCAGTACTTC	CASSPTSSRAGETQYF
TRBV30	.	TRBJ1-1	few	TGTGCCTGGAGTGTATTCGCTGGCCTTAGAACTGAAGCTTTCTTT	CAWSVFAGLRTEAFF
TRBV6-1	.	TRBJ2-1	.	TGTGCCAGCAGTGAGGGACGGCCACAGTTCTTC	CASSEGRPQFF
TRBV2	TRBD1	TRBJ2-4	.	TGTGCCAGCAGTACGACAGGGGTCGGCAAAAACATTCAGTACTTC	CASSTTGVGKNIQYF
TRBV2	.	TRBJ2-7	.	TGTGCCAGCGCCAGCTACGAGCAGTACTTC	CASASYEQYF
TRBV29-1	.	TRBJ1-1	.	TGCAGCGTTGAAGGCCACTTCATAGGGGCTTTCTTT	CSVEGHFIGAFF